Below are 21 T cell receptor beta chains sequenced from a single sample in a study of CD8+ T cells in alopecia areata. Sequencing used cDNA as its template, made by extracting RNA and reverse transcribing it. Assay used: immunoSEQ multiplex PCR; TCRdb lists only in-frame clones, some missing. This sample has approximately 180,000 clones; just under 60% occur once, and the top ten carry roughly 15%. Sequenced here: CD4+ T cells sorted from blood, sampled at week 0. The receptors were sampled from a human donor with alopecia areata.

The chain links TRBV6-5 to TRBJ2-7; no clear D gene. Trimming shortened V by 2 bases and J by 0 bases, and 5 bases separated the two germline ends. The germline V gene encodes CDR1 MNHEY and CDR2 SVGAGI. The CDR3 covers 13 residues. CDR3 loop: CASSYRASYEQYF. The CDR3 DNA reads TGTGCCAGCAGTTACAGGGCCTCCTACGAGCAGTACTTC.

The V and J genes are TRBV6-5 and TRBJ2-5; D gene unclear. The CDR3 has 11 amino acids. Trimming shortened V by 6 bases and J by 7 bases, and 9 bases separated the two germline ends. Germline V gene sequence: CDR1 MNHEY, CDR2 SVGAGI. In DNA form, the CDR3 reads TGTGCCAGCAGCTCTAAAGGGACCCAGTACTTC. Amino acid sequence: CASSSKGTQYF.

In its sample, this clone was seen a few times. The CDR3 coding sequence is TGCGCCAGCAGCTCGGACAGCGGGTGGGAAAAACTGTTTTTT. Residues: CASSSDSGWEKLFF. V and J are TRBV5-1 and TRBJ1-4; tentative D call: TRBD1 (6 bases). V lost 3 bases, J lost 8 bases, and 14 bases lay in between. CDR3 length: 14 residues. Germline CDR1 and CDR2: SGHRS and YFSETQ. Looking up the rest from reference TRBV5-1 and TRBJ1-4 gives the full variable domain: KAGVTQTPRYLIKTRGQQVTLSCSPISGHRSVSWYQQTPGQGLQFLFEYFSETQRNKGNFPGRFSGRQFSNSRSEMNVSTLELGDSALYLCASSSDSGWEKLFFGSGTQLSVL.

This clone was detected only once. The J gene is TRBJ1-6, the V gene TRBV5-1; D may be TRBD1 (5 bases). The V gene's germline CDR1 is SGHRS and CDR2 YFSETQ. Trimming left V 4 bases short and J 5 bases short, with 10 bases between. The CDR3 sequence is 14 residues long. CDR3 loop: CASSPGTDNSPLHF. The CDR3 coding sequence is TGCGCCAGCAGCCCCGGGACGGATAATTCACCCCTCCACTTT.

This chain connects TRBV7-2 to TRBJ2-4; perhaps TRBD2 as D (6 bases). The CDR3 sequence is 16 residues long. The V end was cut by 2 bases, the J end by 0 bases, with 11 bases between. Germline CDR1 is SGHTA and CDR2 is FQGNSA. CDR3 DNA sequence: TGTGCCAGCAGCTTAAACTACGGGGGAGCCAAAAACATTCAGTACTTC. Translating gives CASSLNYGGAKNIQYF.

V and J are TRBV15 and TRBJ1-5; D gene uncertain. In germline, CDR1 is LNHNV, CDR2 YYDKDF (reference sequence). This CDR3 spans 15 amino acids. The V end was cut by 4 bases, the J end by 10 bases, with 20 bases between. CDR3 in amino acids: CATSTRPRTDLPQHF. CDR3 coding DNA: TGTGCCACCAGCACCAGGCCACGGACGGATCTACCCCAGCATTTT.

The chain employs TRBV4-1 and TRBJ2-4, with 7 bases matching TRBD1. This CDR3 comprises 13 residues. The germline V gene has CDR1 MGHRA and CDR2 YSYEKL. After removal of 4 bases from V and 6 bases from J, the junction contained 3 bases not matched to a gene. The CDR3 spells CASSPGTVNIQYF. The CDR3 bases are TGCGCCAGCAGCCCCGGGACAGTAAACATTCAGTACTTC.

The chain uses TRBV7-8 and TRBJ2-3, with D perhaps matching TRBD1 (6 bases). CDR3 length equals 17 residues. Trimming took 5 bases from V and 5 from J, leaving 23 bases between them. Germline assignment: CDR1 SGHVS and CDR2 FQNEAQ. The CDR3 bases are TGTGCCAGCAGCCCATGGCGGACAGATGCAACTGGAGATACGCAGTATTTT. This gives the protein CASSPWRTDATGDTQYF.

This clone appeared a few times. This chain links TRBV2 with TRBJ1-2; D possibly corresponds to TRBD1 (6 bases). This CDR3 region has 13 residues. Per the germline V gene, CDR1 is SNHLY and CDR2 is FYNNEI. Trimming pared 5 bases from V and 8 bases from J, leaving 15 bases between. The CDR3 DNA reads as TGTGCCAGCAGTAGGGACACGCCGGGCGGCTACACCTTC. Its translation is CASSRDTPGGYTF.

The rearrangement uses TRBV15 and TRBJ2-3, with D perhaps TRBD2 (6 bases). The V end lost 1 base, the J end lost 4 bases, and 9 bases lay between the germline ends. Germline CDR1 LNHNV, CDR2 YYDKDF (reference sequence). The CDR3 runs 14 residues. CDR3: CATSRGDFADTQYF. In DNA form, the CDR3 reads TGTGCCACCAGCAGAGGGGACTTCGCAGATACGCAGTATTTT.

This clone was detected only a few times. The chain combines TRBV11-2 with TRBJ1-2, with 8 bases identical to TRBD1. Germline trimming cut 6 bases from V and 4 bases from J; bases unmatched to any gene: 4. The CDR3 totals 13 residues. The germline gives CDR1 SGHAT, CDR2 FQNNGV. CDR3 sequence reads: CASSTTGAYGYTF. The CDR3 region has the DNA TGTGCCAGCAGTACGACAGGGGCCTATGGCTACACCTTC.

In the case of this clone: The sample has other DNA sequences that encode this CDR3 too. V is TRBV29-1 and J is TRBJ1-1; unclear D gene. V lost 2 bases and J 1 base, leaving 8 bases between the germline ends. Germline CDR1 SQVTM, CDR2 ANQGSEA. This CDR3 is 13 amino acids long. CDR3 loop: CSVERRANTEAFF. The CDR3 DNA sequence: TGCAGCGTTGAAAGACGGGCGAACACTGAAGCTTTCTTT.

The chain combines TRBV6-6 with TRBJ2-1, with TRBD1 as a possible D gene (6 bases). Germline lookup yields CDR1 MNHNY and CDR2 SVGAGI (reference sequence). This CDR3 contains 12 residues. Trimming removed 5 bases at V and 10 bases at J, with 12 bases between. The CDR3 sequence is CASSKTGWEQFF. DNA for the CDR3: TGTGCCAGCAGTAAAACAGGGTGGGAGCAGTTCTTC.

The chain couples TRBV10-3 to TRBJ1-1; D is uncertain. The germline CDR1 and CDR2 sequences are ENHRY and SYGVKD. The V end lost 0 bases, the J end lost 4 bases, and 6 bases lay between the germline ends. The CDR3 consists of 13 residues. The CDR3 here is CAISESGSTEAFF. CDR3 in DNA: TGTGCCATCAGTGAGTCGGGGAGCACTGAAGCTTTCTTT.

This clone was detected only a few times. Within the sample, other DNA sequences also encode this same CDR3. V usage is TRBV9 and J usage is TRBJ2-3, with D hard to call. Germline CDR1 reads SGDLS; CDR2 reads YYNGEE. There are 14 residues in the CDR3. V was clipped by 0 bases and J by 2 bases, with 7 bases between them. CDR3 nucleotides: TGTGCCAGCAGCGTAGCGGGCAACACAGATACGCAGTATTTT. This translates into CASSVAGNTDTQYF.

This chain joins TRBV30 and TRBJ1-5; tentatively, D is TRBD1 (6 bases). CDR1 and CDR2 (germline): GTSNPN, SVGIG (reference sequence). There are 16 residues in the CDR3. V was pared by 1 base and J by 1 base, with 14 bases between. Here the CDR3 DNA reads TGTGCCTGGAGTGGGGGGGCAGGGATGAGCAATCAGCCCCAGCATTTT. Translated: CAWSGGAGMSNQPQHF.

The chain joins TRBV4-2 to TRBJ1-2; D unclear. CDR1 and CDR2 (germline): LGHNA, YNFKEQ. The CDR3 totals 13 residues. Trimming cost V 4 bases and J 9 bases, with 15 bases left between them. The DNA of the CDR3 is TGTGCCAGCAGCCCAGAGATCCGGGTGAGCTACACCTTC. It encodes CASSPEIRVSYTF.

The J gene is TRBJ2-2, the V gene TRBV5-1, with a tentative D call TRBD2 (7 bases). The germline V gene encodes CDR1 SGHRS and CDR2 YFSETQ. V lost 3 bases and J 4 bases, leaving 13 bases between the germline ends. The CDR3 length is 15 residues. The CDR3 region is CASSSVGGLTGELFF. DNA for the CDR3: TGCGCCAGCAGCTCGGTCGGGGGGCTCACCGGGGAGCTGTTTTTT.

The chain links TRBV20-1 to TRBJ1-1, with no clear D. Trimming shortened V by 2 bases and J by 7 bases, and 8 bases separated the two germline ends. Germline loops: CDR1 DFQATT, CDR2 SNEGSKA (reference sequence). This CDR3 is built from 11 residues. CDR3 in DNA: TGCAGTGCTAGAACTGATGTTGAAGCTTTCTTT. Its protein is CSARTDVEAFF.

With regard to this clone: A much larger clone sits a single nucleotide away, making a read error possible. The chain carries TRBV5-6 and TRBJ1-5; D gene unclear. The CDR3 sequence is 13 residues long. Between the trimmed V and J ends, which lost 4 bases and 2 bases, there was a span of 7 bases. The germline V gene has CDR1 SGHDT and CDR2 YYEEEE. Here the CDR3 reads CASSPDGNQPQHF. CDR3 DNA sequence: TGTGCCAGCAGCCCGGACGGCAATCAGCCCCAGCATTTT.

V is TRBV2 and J is TRBJ2-7; the D is unclear. The V and J ends lost 7 bases and 5 bases respectively, with 12 bases between them. The CDR3 is 12 residues long. Germline V CDR1 and CDR2: SNHLY, FYNNEI. CDR3 DNA: TGTGCCAGCAAAGTCCGTGGGCACGAGCAGTACTTC. Amino acids: CASKVRGHEQYF.